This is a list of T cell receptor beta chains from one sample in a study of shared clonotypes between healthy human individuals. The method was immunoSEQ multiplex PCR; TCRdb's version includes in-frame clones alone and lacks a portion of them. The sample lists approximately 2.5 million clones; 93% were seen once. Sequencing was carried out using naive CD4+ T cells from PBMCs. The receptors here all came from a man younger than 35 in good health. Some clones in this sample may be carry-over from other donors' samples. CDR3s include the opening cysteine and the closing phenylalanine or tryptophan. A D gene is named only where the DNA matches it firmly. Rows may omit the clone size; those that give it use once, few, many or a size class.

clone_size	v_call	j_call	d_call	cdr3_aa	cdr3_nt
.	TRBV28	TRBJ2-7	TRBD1	CASSPRPGQVYSYEQYF	TGTGCCAGCAGCCCCCGGCCGGGACAGGTTTACTCCTACGAGCAGTACTTC
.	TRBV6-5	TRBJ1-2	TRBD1	CASKGASGYGYTF	TGTGCCAGCAAGGGGGCGTCTGGCTATGGCTACACCTTC
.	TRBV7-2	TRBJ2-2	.	CASSLVPGDTGELFF	TGTGCCAGCAGCTTAGTTCCGGGGGACACCGGGGAGCTGTTTTTT
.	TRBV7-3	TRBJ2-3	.	CASSPSRGADTQYF	TGTGCCAGCAGCCCGAGCAGGGGCGCAGATACGCAGTATTTT
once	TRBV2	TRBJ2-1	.	CASMGTINNEQFF	TGTGCCAGCATGGGTACCATCAACAATGAGCAGTTCTTC
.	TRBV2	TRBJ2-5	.	CASRGPAGPQETQYF	TGTGCCAGCAGGGGGCCGGCGGGACCCCAAGAGACCCAGTACTTC
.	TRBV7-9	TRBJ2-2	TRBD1	CASSPRGRLAGELFF	TGTGCCAGCAGCCCCAGGGGGCGACTAGCCGGGGAGCTGTTTTTT
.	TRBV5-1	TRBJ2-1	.	CASSPNISPNNEQFF	TGCGCCAGCAGCCCAAATATAAGCCCGAACAATGAGCAGTTCTTC
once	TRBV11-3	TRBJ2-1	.	CASSPDWGDNEQFF	TGTGCCAGCAGCCCGGACTGGGGGGACAATGAGCAGTTCTTC
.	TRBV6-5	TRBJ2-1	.	CASTSTVGTYNEQFF	TGTGCCAGCACCTCAACGGTCGGTACCTACAATGAGCAGTTCTTC
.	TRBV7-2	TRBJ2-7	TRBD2	CASSLLAREGEQYF	TGTGCCAGCAGCTTACTAGCGAGGGAGGGTGAGCAGTACTTC
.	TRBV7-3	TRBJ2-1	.	CASSVNPSDEQFF	TGTGCCAGCAGCGTCAACCCCAGCGATGAGCAGTTCTTC
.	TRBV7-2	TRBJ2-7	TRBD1	CASSLGGQVYYEQYF	TGTGCCAGCAGCTTAGGGGGACAGGTTTACTACGAGCAGTACTTC
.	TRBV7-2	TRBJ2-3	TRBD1	CASSYRGQGFSTDTQYF	TGTGCCAGCAGCTACAGGGGGCAGGGTTTTAGCACAGATACGCAGTATTTT
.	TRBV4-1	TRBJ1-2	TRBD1	CASSRQGQGDYGYTF	TGCGCCAGCAGCCGCCAGGGACAGGGAGACTATGGCTACACCTTC
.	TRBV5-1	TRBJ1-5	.	CASSLEGQPQHF	TGCGCCAGCAGCTTGGAGGGGCAGCCCCAGCATTTT
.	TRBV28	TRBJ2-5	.	CASSGRGQGGETQYF	TGTGCCAGCAGTGGGAGAGGGCAGGGTGGAGAGACCCAGTACTTC
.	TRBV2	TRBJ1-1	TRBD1	CASSADRDTEAFF	TGTGCCAGCAGTGCTGACAGGGACACTGAAGCTTTCTTT
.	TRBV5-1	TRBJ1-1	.	CASSFPIGVADGAFF	TGCGCCAGCAGCTTCCCGATAGGGGTAGCTGATGGAGCTTTCTTT
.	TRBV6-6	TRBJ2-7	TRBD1	CASNRQGAYEQYF	TGTGCCAGCAATCGGCAGGGGGCTTACGAGCAGTACTTC
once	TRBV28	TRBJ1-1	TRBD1	CASRRTGSMNTEAFF	TGTGCCAGCAGACGGACAGGGTCAATGAACACTGAAGCTTTCTTT
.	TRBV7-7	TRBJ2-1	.	CASSLEQGAYNEQFF	TGTGCCAGCAGCTTAGAACAGGGAGCCTACAATGAGCAGTTCTTC
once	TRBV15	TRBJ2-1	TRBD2	CATSRDQGTRTPNEQFF	TGTGCCACCAGCAGAGATCAAGGGACTAGGACCCCTAATGAGCAGTTCTTC
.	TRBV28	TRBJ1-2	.	CASSSSGREGGYTF	TGTGCCAGCAGTTCCTCGGGGAGGGAGGGTGGCTACACCTTC
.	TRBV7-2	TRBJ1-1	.	CASSSDWNTEAFF	TGTGCCAGCAGCTCCGACTGGAACACTGAAGCTTTCTTT
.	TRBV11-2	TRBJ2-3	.	CASSIIMGGDTQYF	TGTGCCAGCAGCATTATCATGGGTGGAGATACGCAGTATTTT
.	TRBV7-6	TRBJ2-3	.	CASSLARGTDTQYF	TGTGCCAGCAGCTTAGCAAGGGGCACAGATACGCAGTATTTT
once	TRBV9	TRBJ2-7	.	CASSVDLGAGYEQYF	TGTGCCAGCAGCGTAGATCTGGGAGCAGGGTACGAGCAGTACTTC
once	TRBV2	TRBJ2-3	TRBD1	CASSEGQGTDTQYF	TGTGCCAGCAGCGAAGGACAGGGCACAGATACGCAGTATTTT
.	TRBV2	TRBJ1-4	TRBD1	CASSNRGPGEKLFF	TGTGCCAGCAGTAACAGGGGGCCGGGTGAAAAACTGTTTTTT
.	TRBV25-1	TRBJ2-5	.	CASMMAGQETQYF	TGTGCCAGCATGATGGCAGGCCAAGAGACTCAGTACTTC
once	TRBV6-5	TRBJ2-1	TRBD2	CASSYPRLAGLDEQFF	TGTGCCAGCAGTTACCCACGTCTAGCGGGTCTAGATGAGCAGTTCTTC
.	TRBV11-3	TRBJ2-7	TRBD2	CASSSGLAGVDYEQYF	TGTGCCAGCAGCTCAGGACTAGCGGGAGTGGACTACGAGCAGTACTTC
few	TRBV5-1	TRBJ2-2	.	CASSLKTGGNTGELFF	TGCGCCAGCAGCTTGAAAACGGGCGGGAACACCGGGGAGCTGTTTTTT
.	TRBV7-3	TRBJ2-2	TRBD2	CASSIGTSGRRDGELFF	TGTGCCAGCAGCATCGGGACTAGCGGGAGGCGGGACGGGGAGCTGTTTTTT
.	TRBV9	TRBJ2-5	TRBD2	CASSASGSGETQYF	TGTGCCAGCAGCGCTAGCGGGAGCGGGGAGACCCAGTACTTC
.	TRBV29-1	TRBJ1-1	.	CSVEGPSRGAGMNTEAFF	TGCAGCGTTGAAGGCCCGTCGCGGGGGGCAGGTATGAACACTGAAGCTTTCTTT
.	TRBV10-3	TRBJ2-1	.	CAARAGLSTYNEQFF	TGTGCCGCCCGGGCAGGACTATCGACTTACAATGAGCAGTTCTTC
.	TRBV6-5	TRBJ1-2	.	CASTLRSGVGYTF	TGTGCCAGCACCCTCCGTAGCGGGGTCGGCTACACCTTC
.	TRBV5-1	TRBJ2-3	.	CASSFGGVEDTQYF	TGCGCCAGCAGCTTCGGGGGAGTGGAAGATACGCAGTATTTT
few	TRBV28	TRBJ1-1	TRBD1	CASSGQVNLGAFF	TGTGCCAGCAGTGGACAGGTGAACCTGGGAGCTTTCTTT
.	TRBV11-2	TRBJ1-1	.	CASSPQVVNTEAFF	TGTGCCAGCAGCCCACAGGTAGTCAACACTGAAGCTTTCTTT
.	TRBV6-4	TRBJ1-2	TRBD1	CATRGVYGYTF	TGTGCCACCAGGGGGGTATATGGCTACACCTTC
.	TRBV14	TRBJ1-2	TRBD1	CASSLSAGGGYGYTF	TGTGCCAGCAGCTTGTCGGCAGGGGGCGGCTATGGCTACACCTTC
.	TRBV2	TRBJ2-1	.	CASRNLGQNNEQFF	TGTGCCAGCAGAAATCTAGGACAAAACAATGAGCAGTTCTTC
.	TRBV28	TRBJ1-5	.	CASSLPEEPQHF	TGTGCCAGCAGCCTCCCCGAAGAGCCCCAGCATTTT
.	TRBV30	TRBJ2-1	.	CAWSVGLFNEQFF	TGTGCCTGGAGTGTTGGACTTTTCAATGAGCAGTTCTTC
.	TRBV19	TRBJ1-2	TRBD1	CASSRGQNYGYTF	TGTGCCAGTAGCAGGGGGCAGAACTATGGCTACACCTTC
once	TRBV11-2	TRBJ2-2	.	CASSLTLATNTGELFF	TGTGCCAGCAGCCTCACATTAGCTACGAACACCGGGGAGCTGTTTTTT
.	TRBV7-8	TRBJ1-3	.	CASSLAGTPGNTIYF	TGTGCCAGCAGCTTAGCAGGAACCCCCGGAAACACCATATATTTT
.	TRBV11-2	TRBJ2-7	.	CASSLGRTYEQYF	TGTGCCAGCAGCTTAGGCAGGACCTACGAGCAGTACTTC
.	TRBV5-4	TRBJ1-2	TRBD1	CASSVPGQGLGYTF	TGTGCCAGCAGCGTACCGGGACAGGGTTTGGGCTACACCTTC
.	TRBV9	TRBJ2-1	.	CASSVARRTYNEQFF	TGTGCCAGCAGCGTAGCTAGGCGGACCTACAATGAGCAGTTCTTC